These 29 T cell receptor beta chains were sequenced from one sample in a study of spatial heterogeneity in lung cancer. Whole-study findings and limits: Tumor mutation counts were tracked by expanded intratumoral alpha and beta TCR counts.

TCRdb passed the 5' RACE reads through MiXCR, listing each CDR3 protein once. Among roughly 9,800 distinct CDR3 sequences listed, approximately 49% were seen once. Indicated time point: sample taken at primary tumor resection. Their antigens are not known. This specimen consisted of lung tumor tissue, obtained at surgery. Receptors were obtained from a female donor with early-stage non-small cell lung cancer.

The rearrangement uses TRBV7-2 and TRBJ1-1; D remains ambiguous. This CDR3 is built from 13 residues. The germline V and J ends were trimmed by 1 base and 3 bases, with 6 bases remaining between them. Germline-derived CDR1 and CDR2 are SGHTA and FQGNSA. The CDR3 DNA reads TGTGCCAGCAGCTTAGTTAGGGACACTGAAGCTTTCTTT. Translated: CASSLVRDTEAFF.

The chain joins TRBV9 to TRBJ2-1; 10 bases are a match to TRBD1. Unmatched junction bases numbered 9, after V lost 0 bases and J lost 9 bases. The CDR3 is made up of 16 amino acids. Germline V lookup: CDR1 SGDLS, CDR2 YYNGEE. DNA of the CDR3: TGTGCCAGCAGCGTAGGTAGGACAGGGGGTTCAGGTGAGCAGTTCTTC. Residues: CASSVGRTGGSGEQFF.

The genes are TRBV2 and TRBJ2-4; TRBD2 matches at 8 bases. V lost 4 bases and J lost 9; bases outside the gene matches: 11. Germline CDR1 is SNHLY and CDR2 is FYNNEI. The CDR3 consists of 15 residues. CDR3 sequence: CASSVERGHRSIQYF. The CDR3 DNA sequence: TGTGCCAGCAGTGTTGAGCGGGGGCACAGGAGCATTCAGTACTTC.

This clonotype was picked up one time. The chain combines TRBV6-1 with TRBJ2-6, with TRBD2 matching 7 bases. Germline V CDR1 and CDR2: MNHNS, SASEGT. With 8 bases clipped from V and 2 bases from J, the junction kept 6 bases outside the gene matches. This CDR3 spans 15 amino acids. The CDR3 here is CASHQGGTGANVLTF. CDR3 nucleotide sequence: TGTGCCAGCCACCAGGGAGGGACTGGGGCCAACGTCCTGACTTTC.

The rearrangement joins TRBV11-2 to TRBJ1-1; D remains ambiguous. Germline CDR1 and CDR2: SGHAT and FQNNGV. This CDR3 has 13 amino acids. V shed 0 bases and J shed 4 bases, with 6 bases lying between them. CDR3 nucleotide sequence: TGTGCCAGCAGCTTAGATCGGGGCACTGAAGCTTTCTTT. It encodes CASSLDRGTEAFF.

In its sample, this clonotype was seen once. V and J are TRBV28 and TRBJ2-7; maybe TRBD1 (6 bases). The CDR3 loop spans 13 amino acids. V was cut by 8 bases and J by 9 bases, with 20 bases left in between. CDR1 and CDR2 (germline): MDHEN, SYDVKM. The CDR3 sequence is CASLPQGLRWQYF. The CDR3 DNA follows: TGTGCCAGCCTCCCTCAGGGGCTCCGGTGGCAGTACTTC.

The rearrangement links TRBV4-3 to TRBJ2-1; possible D gene TRBD1, 6 bases. V lost 4 bases to trimming and J lost 0 bases, with 10 bases between them. This CDR3 contains 15 residues. Germline loops: CDR1 LGHNA, CDR2 YSLEER. In DNA form, the CDR3 reads TGCGCCAGCAGCCCACAGGGATCCTCCTACAATGAGCAGTTCTTC. This translates into CASSPQGSSYNEQFF.

This clonotype is labeled as large. The V call is TRBV12-3 or TRBV12-4, the J call TRBJ1-5, with a possible D match to TRBD1 (6 bases). The CDR3 consists of 16 residues. With 2 bases removed from V and 6 bases from J, the gap between germline ends came to 17 bases. CDR3 in amino acids: CASSLIPGGSGQPQHF. As DNA, the CDR3 is TGTGCCAGCAGTTTAATTCCCGGGGGCAGCGGTCAGCCCCAGCATTTT.

This clonotype was seen more than once but under ten times. At one end, the junction sequence differs from germline, possibly due to a read error. The chain is built from TRBV2 and TRBJ1-1; D is possibly TRBD1 (5 bases). The CDR3 has 12 residues. Germline CDR1 is SNHLY and CDR2 is FYNNEI. Here the CDR3 reads CASSEVWGLGLF. The DNA of the CDR3 is TGTGCCAGCAGTGAAGTTTGGGGTTTGGGGCTTTTT.

The genes are TRBV10-2 and TRBJ2-7; D not certain. CDR1 and CDR2 (germline): WSHSY, SAAADI. The CDR3 has 12 amino acids. V dropped 2 bases and J dropped 2 bases, with 4 bases sitting between them. CDR3: CASSEGAYEQYF. Here the CDR3 DNA reads TGCGCCAGCAGTGAGGGGGCCTACGAGCAGTACTTC.

This clonotype was seen a handful of times. The chain uses TRBV4-1 and TRBJ1-3; D call uncertain. V was clipped by 4 bases and J by 4 bases, with 17 bases between them. This CDR3 has 16 amino acids. Germline values: CDR1 MGHRA, CDR2 YSYEKL. CDR3 coding DNA: TGCGCCAGCAGCCTCCGGCGTGGCGGAGAAGGAAACACCATATATTTT. Translation gives CASSLRRGGEGNTIYF.

The chain uses TRBV3-1 and TRBJ2-7, with D possibly matching TRBD2 (5 bases). V lost 4 bases, J lost 2 bases, and 9 bases lay in between. The CDR3 covers 13 residues. From germline, CDR1 is LGHDT and CDR2 YNNKEL (reference sequence). The CDR3 nucleotides read TGTGCCAGCAGCCCCATCGGGGCCTACGAGCAGTACTTC. Translation: CASSPIGAYEQYF.

In nucleotides, the CDR3 is TGTGCCAGCAGTTTAGCGGGCGGGAGAACGCAGTATTTT. Amino acid sequence: CASSLAGGRTQYF. The rearrangement joins TRBV6-2 or TRBV6-3 to TRBJ2-3; 7 bases are a match to TRBD2. J lost 9 bases, V lost 4 bases, and 7 bases had no gene match. The CDR3 loop spans 13 amino acids. CDR1 is MNHEY and CDR2 is SVGEGT in the germline V gene.

This rearrangement joins TRBV5-1 to TRBJ1-6, with TRBD1 matching over 10 bases. This CDR3 has 14 amino acids. V lost 4 bases, J lost 12 bases, and 7 bases stayed unmatched. Germline V gives CDR1 SGHRS, CDR2 YFSETQ. CDR3 nucleotides: TGCGCCAGCAGCATGGGACAGGGGATTGGACCCCTCCACTTT. Translated: CASSMGQGIGPLHF.

The chain uses TRBV30 and TRBJ1-1; TRBD1 might be the D (6 bases). The CDR3 runs 16 residues. Per germline, CDR1 GTSNPN and CDR2 SVGIG (reference sequence). V was shortened by 3 bases and J by 10 bases, with 27 bases between the two germline ends. DNA of the CDR3: TGTGCCTGGAGACCCCCCACCACAGGGTGGGGTGCAAGAGCTTTCTTT. This codes for CAWRPPTTGWGARAFF.

Only a few counts were recorded for this clonotype. The chain carries TRBV5-1 and TRBJ1-1; TRBD1 matches 7 bases. The CDR3 runs 14 residues. With 4 bases clipped from V and 3 bases from J, the junction kept 6 bases outside the gene matches. Germline CDR1 reads SGHRS; CDR2 reads YFSETQ. CDR3 bases: TGCGCCAGCAGCCTCCAGGGGGTTCACACTGAAGCTTTCTTT. Protein: CASSLQGVHTEAFF.

This clonotype was counted only a few times. The rearrangement links TRBV2 to TRBJ2-1; D gene unclear. CDR3 length equals 13 residues. In germline, CDR1 is SNHLY, CDR2 FYNNEI. V lost 8 bases and J lost 1, with 9 bases in between. The CDR3 DNA is TGTGCCAGCCGACTTGCTTCCTACAATGAGCAGTTCTTC. Protein product: CASRLASYNEQFF.

The sample holds a few counts of this clonotype. CDR3 sequence: CASSRGPRDNEQFF. The CDR3 nucleotides read TGCGCCAGCAGCCGGGGACCTAGAGACAATGAGCAGTTCTTC. This rearrangement joins TRBV5-1 to TRBJ2-1; D is possibly TRBD1 or TRBD2 (5 bases each). This CDR3 comprises 14 residues. CDR1 is SGHRS and CDR2 is YFSETQ in the germline V gene. Trimming took 4 bases from V and 5 from J, leaving 13 bases between them.

V gene TRBV30 combines with J gene TRBJ1-2; D remains unclear. The CDR3 runs 12 residues. Trimming shortened V by 8 bases and J by 3 bases, and 13 bases separated the two germline ends. Looked up from germline, CDR1 is GTSNPN and CDR2 is SVGIG (reference sequence). The CDR3 DNA follows: TGTGCCGCGGGAGGGCTCCACTATGGCTACACCTTC. It encodes CAAGGLHYGYTF. Complete variable domain (other parts from reference TRBV30 and TRBJ1-2): SQTIHQWPATLVQPVGSPLSLECTVEGTSNPNLYWYRQAAGRGLQLLFYSVGIGQISSEVPQNLSASRPQDRQFILSSKKLLLSDSGFYLCAAGGLHYGYTFGSGTRLTVV.

The V gene is TRBV6-2 or TRBV6-3, the J gene TRBJ1-2, with D unresolved. Looked up from germline, CDR1 is MNHEY and CDR2 is SVGEGT. This CDR3 is built from 14 residues. V lost 5 bases, J lost 4 bases, and 14 bases lay in between. The DNA for the CDR3 is TGTGCCAGCAGTCAACCCAGGAATCCCTATGGCTACACCTTC. Translating it yields CASSQPRNPYGYTF.

This sequence joins TRBV20-1 and TRBJ2-1, with D perhaps matching TRBD1 (5 bases). Deletions cut 0 bases from V and 11 bases from J, with 8 bases between. This CDR3 spans 11 amino acids. Germline CDR1 is DFQATT and CDR2 is SNEGSKA (reference sequence). CDR3 DNA sequence: TGCAGTGCTAGAGATGGGGCCCAGCAGTTCTTC. The encoded protein is CSARDGAQQFF.

The V gene is TRBV28, the J gene TRBJ1-1, with unresolved D. The V end lost 4 bases, the J end lost 9 bases, and 12 bases lay between the germline ends. Germline lookup yields CDR1 MDHEN and CDR2 SYDVKM. This CDR3 spans 12 amino acids. In DNA, the CDR3 is TGTGCCAGCAGTTCCGAGGGTAGGAAAGCTTTCTTT. This encodes CASSSEGRKAFF.

This clonotype has a handful of counts. The rearrangement links TRBV6-5 to TRBJ2-2, with D possibly being TRBD1 or TRBD2 (5 bases each). CDR3 length equals 15 residues. From germline, CDR1 is MNHEY and CDR2 SVGAGI. V lost 6 bases to trimming and J lost 2 bases, with 13 bases between them. The CDR3 DNA follows: TGTGCCAGCAGCCAACGGGACCCAAACACCGGGGAGCTGTTTTTT. This encodes CASSQRDPNTGELFF.

The chain uses TRBV7-8 and TRBJ1-6; D gene ambiguous. The CDR3 extends over 15 amino acids. Germline V gene sequence: CDR1 SGHVS, CDR2 FQNEAQ. Trimming removed 1 base from V and 7 bases from J, with 11 bases in between. As DNA, the CDR3 is TGTGCCAGCAGCTTAGGGGTGAGGTGGAATTCACCCCTCCACTTT. Translated, it gives CASSLGVRWNSPLHF.

The chain couples TRBV5-1 to TRBJ1-2; D uncertain. This CDR3 has 13 residues. The V gene's germline CDR1 is SGHRS and CDR2 YFSETQ. Trimming cost V 1 base and J 3 bases, with 7 bases left between them. CDR3 bases: TGCGCCAGCAGCTTGAATGGGGACTATGGCTACACCTTC. This sequence encodes CASSLNGDYGYTF.

This clonotype is categorized as large. The chain couples TRBV7-6 to TRBJ2-7; possible D gene TRBD2, 5 bases. V was trimmed by 5 bases and J by 3 bases, leaving 11 bases between them. CDR1 and CDR2 from the germline V gene are SGHVS and FNYEAQ. The CDR3 is made up of 13 amino acids. The CDR3, as DNA: TGTGCCAGCAGCGCGGGTCCTAACTACGAGCAGTACTTC. The encoded protein is CASSAGPNYEQYF.

The V gene is TRBV20-1, the J gene TRBJ1-2; 7 bases are shared with TRBD1. Unmatched junction bases numbered 18, after V lost 5 bases and J lost 3 bases. The V gene's germline CDR1 is DFQATT and CDR2 SNEGSKA (reference sequence). This CDR3 is 17 amino acids long. The CDR3 DNA reads TGCAGTGCTGGAAGGGACAGACTAGAGGGCTTTGACTATGGCTACACCTTC. This encodes CSAGRDRLEGFDYGYTF.

J is TRBJ2-3 and V is TRBV20-1; D is uncertain. This CDR3 contains 11 residues. Germline values: CDR1 DFQATT, CDR2 SNEGSKA (reference sequence). Trimming left V 6 bases short and J 3 bases short, with 7 bases between. The CDR3 bases are TGCAGTGCCCCTAAAACAGATACGCAGTATTTT. This codes for CSAPKTDTQYF.

The chain links TRBV6-1 to TRBJ2-7; D is undetermined. CDR3 length equals 15 residues. Germline CDR1 and CDR2: MNHNS and SASEGT. V was cut by 2 bases and J by 4 bases, with 15 bases left in between. This CDR3 reads CASSESTTYPYEQYF. In DNA form, the CDR3 reads TGTGCCAGCAGTGAAAGTACCACATACCCTTACGAGCAGTACTTC.